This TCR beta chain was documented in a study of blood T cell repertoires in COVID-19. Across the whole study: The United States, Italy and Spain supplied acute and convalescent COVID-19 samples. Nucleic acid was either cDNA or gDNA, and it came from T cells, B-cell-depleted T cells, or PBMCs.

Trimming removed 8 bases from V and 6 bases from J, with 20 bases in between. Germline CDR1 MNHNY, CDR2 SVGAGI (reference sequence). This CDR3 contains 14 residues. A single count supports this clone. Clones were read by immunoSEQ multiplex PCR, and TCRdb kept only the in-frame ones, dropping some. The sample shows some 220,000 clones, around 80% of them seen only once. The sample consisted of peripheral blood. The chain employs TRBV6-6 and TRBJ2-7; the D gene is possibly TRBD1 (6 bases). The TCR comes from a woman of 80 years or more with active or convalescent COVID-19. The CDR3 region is CASASPPTGTEQYF. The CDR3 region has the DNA TGTGCCAGCGCCTCTCCCCCCACAGGGACCGAGCAGTACTTC.